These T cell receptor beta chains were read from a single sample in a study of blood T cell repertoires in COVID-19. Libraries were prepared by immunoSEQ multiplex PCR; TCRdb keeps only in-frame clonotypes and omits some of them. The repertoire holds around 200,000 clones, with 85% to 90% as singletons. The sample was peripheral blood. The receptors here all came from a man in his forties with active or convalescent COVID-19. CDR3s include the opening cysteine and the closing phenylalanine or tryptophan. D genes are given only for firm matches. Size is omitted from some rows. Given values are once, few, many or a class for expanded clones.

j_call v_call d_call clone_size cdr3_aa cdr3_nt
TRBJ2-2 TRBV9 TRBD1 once CASNPQGVSGELFF TGTGCCAGCAACCCACAGGGGGTATCCGGGGAGCTGTTTTTT
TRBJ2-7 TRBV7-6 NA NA CASSPLASEQYF TGTGCCAGCAGCCCTCTAGCGTCCGAGCAGTACTTC
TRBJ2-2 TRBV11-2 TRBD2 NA CASSDGWGGTSGELFF TGTGCCAGCAGCGATGGATGGGGGGGAACGTCCGGGGAGCTGTTTTTT
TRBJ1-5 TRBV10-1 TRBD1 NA CASREPTGTHGYQPQHF TGCGCCAGCAGGGAACCGACAGGGACTCACGGGTATCAGCCCCAGCATTTT
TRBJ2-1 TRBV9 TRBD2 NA CASSRGTSVLHEQFF TGTGCCAGCAGCCGCGGGACTAGCGTTCTTCATGAGCAGTTCTTC
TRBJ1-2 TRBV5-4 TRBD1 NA CASSPQGNYGYTF TGTGCCAGCAGCCCACAGGGGAACTATGGCTACACCTTC
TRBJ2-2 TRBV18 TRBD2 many CASPKSGLALTNTGELFF TGTGCCAGCCCAAAGTCGGGACTAGCGCTCACGAACACCGGGGAGCTGTTTTTT
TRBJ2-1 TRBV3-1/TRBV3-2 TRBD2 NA CASSQDSRGGVDEQFF TGTGCCAGCAGCCAAGATTCGCGGGGGGGTGTTGATGAGCAGTTCTTC
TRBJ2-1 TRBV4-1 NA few CASSQAPGIQGINEQFF TGCGCCAGCAGCCAAGCTCCTGGAATTCAGGGGATCAATGAGCAGTTCTTC
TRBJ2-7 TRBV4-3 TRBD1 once CASSHPSLGTGGDF TGCGCCAGCAGCCACCCCTCCTTGGGGACAGGGGGGGACTTC
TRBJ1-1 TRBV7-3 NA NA CASSLGRPSNTEAFF TGTGCCAGCAGCTTAGGCAGGCCATCTAACACTGAAGCTTTCTTT
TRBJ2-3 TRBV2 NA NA CASSAQRITDTQYF TGTGCCAGCAGTGCCCAGCGGATCACAGATACGCAGTATTTT
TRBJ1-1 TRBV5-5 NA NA CASSLGVTEAFF TGTGCCAGCAGCTTAGGGGTCACTGAAGCTTTCTTT
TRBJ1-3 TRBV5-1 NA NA CASSFGEIGNTIYF TGCGCCAGCAGCTTCGGAGAGATAGGAAACACCATATATTTT
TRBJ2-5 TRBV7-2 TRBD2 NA CASSQRTSQETQYF TGTGCCAGCAGCCAACGGACTAGCCAAGAGACCCAGTACTTC
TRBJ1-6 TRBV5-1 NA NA CASSFTGTTNYNSPLHF TGCGCCAGCAGTTTTACAGGGACTACCAATTATAATTCACCCCTCCACTTT
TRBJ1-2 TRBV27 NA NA CASSLSPGFYGYTF TGTGCCAGCAGTTTAAGCCCAGGGTTCTATGGCTACACCTTC
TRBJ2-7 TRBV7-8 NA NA CASSSGTISYEQYF TGTGCCAGCTCCTCCGGGACAATCTCCTACGAGCAGTACTTC
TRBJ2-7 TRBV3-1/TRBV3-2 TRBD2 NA CASSQGTWLAGGHEQYF TGTGCCAGCAGCCAAGGTACTTGGCTAGCGGGGGGGCACGAGCAGTACTTC
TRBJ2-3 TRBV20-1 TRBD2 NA CSASGGGTSTDTQYF TGCAGTGCTAGTGGCGGGGGGACCTCCACAGATACGCAGTATTTT
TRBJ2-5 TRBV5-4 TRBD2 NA CASSPRRGLAGETQYF TGTGCCAGCAGCCCCCGGAGGGGGCTAGCGGGGGAGACCCAGTACTTC
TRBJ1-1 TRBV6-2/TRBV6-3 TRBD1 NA CASSYGTGTNTEAFF TGTGCCAGCAGTTACGGGACAGGGACTAACACTGAAGCTTTCTTT
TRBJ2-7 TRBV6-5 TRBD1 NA CASTKGQGATYEQYF TGTGCCAGCACTAAGGGACAGGGGGCTACCTACGAGCAGTACTTC
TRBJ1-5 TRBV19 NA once CASSTTTGDQPQHF TGTGCCAGTAGTACTACCACAGGCGATCAGCCCCAGCATTTT
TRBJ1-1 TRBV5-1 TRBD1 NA CASSWGQANTEAFF TGCGCCAGCAGCTGGGGACAGGCGAACACTGAAGCTTTCTTT
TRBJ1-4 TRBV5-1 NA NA CASSLSGLFNEKLFF TGCGCCAGCAGCTTGTCGGGACTGTTTAATGAAAAACTGTTTTTT
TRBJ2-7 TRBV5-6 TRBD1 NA CATSDRYSYEQYF TGTGCCACCTCGGACAGGTACTCCTACGAGCAGTACTTC
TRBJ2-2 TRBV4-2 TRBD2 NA CASSQDARRGGRTGELFF TGTGCCAGCAGCCAAGACGCTCGGCGGGGGGGCCGAACCGGGGAGCTGTTTTTT
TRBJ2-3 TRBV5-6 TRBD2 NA CASSFGLAGSTDTQYF TGTGCCAGCAGCTTTGGGCTAGCGGGGAGTACAGATACGCAGTATTTT
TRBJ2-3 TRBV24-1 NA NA CATSDFRGTDTQYF TGTGCCACCAGTGATTTCCGCGGGACAGATACGCAGTATTTT
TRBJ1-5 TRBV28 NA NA CASSLSPKYRVGQPQHF TGTGCCAGCAGTTTATCCCCGAAGTACAGGGTCGGTCAGCCCCAGCATTTT
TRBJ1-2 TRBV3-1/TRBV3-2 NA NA CASSQERGYGYTF TGTGCCAGCAGCCAAGAGCGGGGCTATGGCTACACCTTC
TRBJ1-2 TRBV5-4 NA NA CASSPEGVFYGYTF TGTGCCAGCAGCCCCGAAGGGGTATTCTATGGCTACACCTTC
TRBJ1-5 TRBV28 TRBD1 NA CASSLGYTGVAQPQHF TGTGCCAGCAGTTTAGGGTACACAGGGGTTGCTCAGCCCCAGCATTTT
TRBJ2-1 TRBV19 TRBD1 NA CASTGRNEQFF TGTGCCTCGACAGGGAGAAATGAGCAGTTCTTC
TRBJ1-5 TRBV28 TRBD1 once CASSPPTGARSNQPQHF TGTGCCAGCAGTCCACCGACAGGGGCGAGGAGCAATCAGCCCCAGCATTTT
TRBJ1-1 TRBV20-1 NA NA CSASTTGNTEAFF TGCAGTGCTAGTACCACTGGGAACACTGAAGCTTTCTTT
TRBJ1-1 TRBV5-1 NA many CASSLAGEDTEAFF TGCGCCAGCAGCTTGGCCGGGGAGGACACTGAAGCTTTCTTT
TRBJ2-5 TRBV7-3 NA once CASSLSPAGEETQYF TGTGCCAGCAGCTTATCGCCGGCAGGGGAAGAGACCCAGTACTTC